This T cell receptor (beta chain) was captured in a study of shared clonotypes between healthy human individuals (dated by TCRdb to the early 2020s). Background for the entire study: The cohort included three men and two women between 18 and 49 years of age. For each donor, three plates each were used for CD4 naive and CD4 memory, two plates were used for CD8 naive, and one plate was used for CD8 memory. The study deeply sequenced blood TCR repertoires of about 5 healthy adults to estimate repertoire size and the extent of clonotype sharing between individuals. To increase sequencing depth and limit assay-specific biases, different laboratories used diverse techniques to prepare libraries and sequence TCR repertoires. Between about 0.8 and 8.9 billion PBMCs per donor were obtained by leukapheresis. Study-level results and caveats: Across a handful of donors, about 5% of naive CD4, roughly 3.3% of naive CD8, 2.3% of memory CD4, and 0.4% of memory CD8 clonotypes were shared. Compared with non-shared clonotypes, the clonotypes found in all four sorted-subset donors had higher generation probabilities. Larger estimated clonotype richness was generally found for naive subsets than for memory subsets. Incomplete sequencing was indicated by rarefaction of sorted-subset datasets, despite the large sequencing depth. Sampling was restricted to blood, and TCR repertoires in tissues likely differ from the TCR repertoires found in blood. Based on pairwise subsampling, the degree of clonotype sharing among donors was expected to be affected by sequencing depth. Because the study included a small number of donors, the genetic and exposure-history diversity represented was limited.

On this clone itself: The antigen it recognizes is unknown. No much larger clone exists at a distance of one base, and base qualities are not known.

Donors were healthy HIV-negative adults with no recently reported acute infections or vaccinations. Every donor was a Caucasian adult living in Nashville, Tennessee, USA. CD4+ T cells were enriched by magnetic negative selection; naive cells were then positively selected on CD45RA, and the negative fraction formed the memory subset. Blood was collected by leukapheresis, and PBMCs were isolated by Ficoll-Histopaque density gradient centrifugation and then cryopreserved in liquid nitrogen vapor phase. Purity and quantity of every magnetically sorted T cell population were checked by analytical flow cytometry. Genomic DNA was isolated from every sorted fraction and measured by UV absorbance on a Nanodrop 2000c. V drops 2 bases and J drops 7 bases, leaving 12 bases in between. The CDR3 goes from the cysteine to the phenylalanine over 14 residues. The sequence is cut down to CDR3 DNA, 42 bases in frame from base 1. Per the germline V gene (reference sequence), MNHEY is the CDR1 and SMNVEV is the CDR2.

TCR CDR3 regions were amplified from genomic DNA by multiplex PCR using the deep immunoSEQ assay. Genomic DNA extracted from each cell subset was distributed evenly over all wells of several immunoSEQ 96-well plates, and each plate served as one replicate. For sorted subsets, about 0.2 ug genomic DNA, equal to about 30,000 T cell genomes, was loaded into each replicate PCR. Purified libraries were quantified with a Qubit 3.0 fluorometer, sized on a Bioanalyzer 2100, and re-quantified with the KAPA Library Quantification kit. Every immunoSEQ 96-well plate was sequenced on a separate single-read 150-cycle Illumina NextSeq 550 flow cell. The paper's processing steps were these. Because the immunoSEQ output held only junctional sequences and lacked quality scores, the filtering could not match the filtering applied to full-length reads. To assign V/J genes and CDR3, sequences were annotated against IMGT germline references using PyIR, a Python wrapper for IgBLAST v1.9. Any read was removed if the V/J assignment was weak (E-value above 1e-6), the CDR3 was missing, or the read contained stop codons, out-of-frame junctions, or ambiguous translated residues. A V3J clonotype was defined by an identical inferred V gene, J gene, and CDR3 amino acid sequence. Percentage overlap between repertoires was calculated by dividing the number of shared unique clonotypes by the size of the smaller repertoire. Three approaches were used to assess repertoire richness: RTK rarefaction, the Chao1 estimator, and Recon v2.1 estimates of unobserved clonotypes. Generation probabilities for all TCRbeta clonotypes obtained by the gDNA method from a handful of donors were computed using OLGA. TCRdb stores this immuneACCESS table with in-frame sequences only. Part of the clones is absent; in the studies checked, under half of the shortfall reflects unresolved V genes, and no reason is known for the rest. D and trimming come from the DNA, and the V and J calls and clone size come from that table. Across this sample there are about 2.3 million clones, with approximately 95% seen only once. The ten largest clones take up 0.35% to 0.45% of the sample.

What was sequenced was naive CD4+ T cells from PBMCs. What this sample's cell subset or site label stands for: CD45RA+ positively selected. The TCR sequence derives from a man between 18 and 29 years old in good health. Some clones in this sample may be carry-over from other donors' samples. The rearranged segments are TRBV27 and TRBJ1-5, and TRBD1 may be the D gene, going by 5 matching bases. The nucleotide sequence reads TGTGCCAGCAGTTTACAGGGAAGCGGACAGCCCCAGCATTTT. Its coded protein is CASSLQGSGQPQHF.